This entry lists 14 T cell receptor beta chains sequenced from one sample in a study of control samples from healthy donors and cancer patients. Sequencing was performed with immunoSEQ multiplex PCR; in TCRdb, only in-frame clones are kept and a portion is missing. The profile shows around 200,000 clones, about 93% of them singletons. Specimen: blood. The source is a man between 18 and 35 years old in good health.

The chain carries TRBV2 and TRBJ1-2; a possible D gene is TRBD1 (5 bases). Trimming shortened V by 1 base and J by 8 bases, and 17 bases separated the two germline ends. CDR3 size: 15 residues. Germline CDR1 reads SNHLY; CDR2 reads FYNNEI. Here the CDR3 DNA reads TGTGCCAGCAGTGAAGAATATGCGGGGCCCTCCGGCTACACCTTC. Its translation: CASSEEYAGPSGYTF.

The chain is built from TRBV5-6 and TRBJ1-1, with D tentatively TRBD1 (6 bases). CDR3 length: 17 amino acids. CDR1 and CDR2 (germline): SGHDT, YYEEEE. V gave up 4 bases and J gave up 0 bases, with 19 bases separating them. Here the CDR3 DNA reads TGTGCCAGCAGCCAAGACAGGATGGGGATCATGAACACTGAAGCTTTCTTT. It codes for CASSQDRMGIMNTEAFF.

This chain uses TRBV5-1 with TRBJ2-1; no reliable D call. This CDR3 region has 17 residues. Trimming took off 0 bases at V and 0 bases at J, with 13 bases between the two ends. CDR1 and CDR2 from the germline V gene are SGHRS and YFSETQ. The CDR3 DNA follows: TGCGCCAGCAGCTTGGCCGGGCCGCTGAGCTCCTACAATGAGCAGTTCTTC. This gives the protein CASSLAGPLSSYNEQFF.

The rearrangement uses TRBV7-3 and TRBJ2-2, with D unclear. V was clipped by 2 bases and J by 0 bases, with 4 bases between them. The length of the CDR3 is 14 residues. Germline-derived CDR1 and CDR2 are SGHTA and FQGTGA. Written as DNA, the CDR3 is TGTGCCAGCAGCTTACTTTCGAACACCGGGGAGCTGTTTTTT. The encoded protein is CASSLLSNTGELFF.

For the CDR3, the DNA is TGTGCCAGCAGCGAAAATTCTGCGGACATTCAGTACTTC. Its translation: CASSENSADIQYF. This rearrangement joins TRBV2 to TRBJ2-4, with D unclear. The V gene lost 6 bases and the J gene lost 8 bases, with 14 bases spanning the gap. The CDR3 contains 13 residues. From germline, CDR1 is SNHLY and CDR2 FYNNEI.

This chain connects TRBV5-1 to TRBJ1-2; 7 bases align to TRBD1. Germline V gene data show CDR1 as SGHRS and CDR2 as YFSETQ. This CDR3 region has 13 residues. J gave up 3 bases and V 3 bases, and 2 bases lay outside the gene matches. The CDR3 spells CASSSGQDYGYTF. The CDR3 bases are TGCGCCAGCAGCTCTGGACAGGACTATGGCTACACCTTC.

The chain employs TRBV5-8 and TRBJ1-2, with D maybe TRBD1 (5 bases). V lost 4 bases and J 2 bases, leaving 9 bases between the germline ends. The CDR3 has 13 residues. The germline V gene has CDR1 SGHTS and CDR2 YDEGEE. In nucleotides, the CDR3 is TGTGCCAGCAGCCCGGACATGAACTATGGCTACACCTTC. Its translation is CASSPDMNYGYTF.

The chain uses TRBV6-5 and TRBJ1-6; no firm D call. The CDR3 contains 12 residues. Germline CDR1 MNHEY, CDR2 SVGAGI. The V and J ends lost 2 bases and 8 bases respectively, with 4 bases between them. CDR3 nucleotides: TGTGCCAGCAGTTACGGGGATTCACCCCTCCACTTT. It translates to CASSYGDSPLHF.

The rearrangement joins TRBV28 to TRBJ1-6; 7 bases agree with TRBD1. The CDR3 length is 14 residues. The V segment lost 2 bases and the J segment 13 bases; nucleotides outside the gene matches: 8. Germline-derived CDR1 and CDR2 are MDHEN and SYDVKM. In DNA, the CDR3 is TGTGCCAGCAGTTTAAGACAGGGTATAAGGCCCCTCCACTTT. Translating gives CASSLRQGIRPLHF.

V gene TRBV18 combines with J gene TRBJ2-3; D possibly corresponds to TRBD1 (6 bases). Trimming took 5 bases from V and 6 from J, leaving 15 bases between them. The CDR3 consists of 14 residues. The germline V gene encodes CDR1 KGHSH and CDR2 LQKENI. This CDR3 reads CASSSQGRGDTQYF. CDR3 bases: TGTGCCAGCTCATCGCAGGGGAGAGGCGATACGCAGTATTTT.

The chain has TRBV4-1 and TRBJ2-6; D is possibly TRBD2 (5 bases). V lost 6 bases to trimming and J lost 0 bases, with 9 bases between them. The CDR3 length is 15 residues. CDR1 is MGHRA, CDR2 YSYEKL, per germline. The CDR3 coding sequence is TGCGCCAGCAGGAGCGCGGGCTCTGGGGCCAACGTCCTGACTTTC. Amino acids: CASRSAGSGANVLTF.

V usage is TRBV9 and J usage is TRBJ2-7; TRBD1 might be the D (6 bases). The germline V and J ends were trimmed by 4 bases and 3 bases, with 14 bases remaining between them. Germline V gene sequence: CDR1 SGDLS, CDR2 YYNGEE. The CDR3 spans 14 residues. This CDR3 reads CASSPYRVGYEQYF. The CDR3 nucleotides are TGTGCCAGCAGCCCTTACAGGGTAGGCTACGAGCAGTACTTC.

The chain recombines TRBV11-2 with TRBJ2-7; TRBD1 agrees at 10 bases. With V trimmed by 6 bases and J by 3 bases, 14 bases remained unmatched. The length of the CDR3 is 17 residues. CDR1 and CDR2 (germline): SGHAT, FQNNGV. CDR3 loop: CASSPIAGTGAIYEQYF. DNA of the CDR3: TGTGCCAGCAGTCCCATCGCAGGGACAGGGGCGATCTACGAGCAGTACTTC.

The table lists this clone with a count of one. The genes are TRBV9 and TRBJ1-1; the D is unclear. CDR1 is SGDLS, CDR2 YYNGEE, per germline. The V and J ends lost 4 bases and 0 bases respectively, with 25 bases between them. This CDR3 spans 19 amino acids. The CDR3 reads CASSLGPSLKGGVNTEAFF. For the CDR3, the DNA is TGTGCCAGCAGCCTCGGTCCCTCGTTGAAAGGCGGGGTGAACACTGAAGCTTTCTTT.